The sequence of this T cell receptor (beta chain) was determined in a study of response to subunit inactivated influenza vaccine. On this clonotype itself: The antigen remains undetermined.

Germline V lookup: CDR1 SGHDT, CDR2 YYEEEE. V shed 0 bases and J shed 1 base, with 7 bases lying between them. This CDR3 comprises 14 residues. Whole-study findings and limits: The authors put forward the suggestion that each seasonal influenza vaccination may bring in only a limited number of new T cells.

TCRdb re-called the RT-PCR reads with MiXCR, one entry per CDR3 protein. The sample carries about 650,000 distinct CDR3 sequences, around 16% recorded once. The sequence was obtained from a man between 45 and 60 years old who received an inactivated influenza vaccine. The specimen comprised PBMCs from blood, sampled about 13 days after vaccination. The V gene is TRBV5-6, the J gene TRBJ1-1; D is undetermined. In DNA, the CDR3 is TGTGCCAGCAGCTTGGAGTGGGCGAACACTGAAGCTTTCTTT. Translated, it gives CASSLEWANTEAFF.